These 28 T cell receptor beta chains were sequenced from one sample in a study of T cells in Graves' hyperthyroidism and ophthalmopathy. Using RNA transcripts as the source, TCR beta CDR3 regions were amplified. The TCR CDR3 first-round RT-PCR relied on the HTBI primer set. Using its own MiXCR run on the multiplex PCR reads, TCRdb lists one record per CDR3 protein. The profile shows a few hundred thousand distinct CDR3 sequences, over 15% of them singletons. The material sequenced was blood. The receptors were gathered from a woman aged 18-35 years with Graves' ophthalmopathy.

This rearrangement joins TRBV7-9 to TRBJ2-1, with a tentative D call TRBD2 (5 bases). The CDR3 has 15 residues. Germline V gene data show CDR1 as SEHNR and CDR2 as FQNEAQ (reference sequence). V lost 4 bases and J lost 5, with 15 bases in between. As DNA, the CDR3 is TGTGCCAGCAGCTCCAGCGGAAGGGTCCACAATGAGCAGTTCTTC. Protein sequence: CASSSSGRVHNEQFF.

The rearrangement joins TRBV19 to TRBJ1-2; D is unresolved. Trimming left V 3 bases short and J 4 bases short, with 9 bases between. From germline, CDR1 is LNHDA and CDR2 SQIVND (reference sequence). There are 13 residues in the CDR3. This chain's CDR3 is CASSIHWSYGYTF. In DNA, the CDR3 is TGTGCCAGTAGTATTCACTGGAGCTATGGCTACACCTTC.

This clonotype showed up many times. The CDR3 DNA is TGTGCCAGTAGTATATGGAGGGGCGAGACCCAGTACTTC. Translation gives CASSIWRGETQYF. The chain employs TRBV19 and TRBJ2-5; D might be TRBD2 (6 bases). The V and J ends lost 2 bases and 5 bases respectively, with 9 bases between them. Germline-derived CDR1 and CDR2 are LNHDA and SQIVND (reference sequence). The CDR3 length is 13 residues.

This clonotype was counted ten times or more. This rearrangement joins TRBV7-3 to TRBJ2-3, with a possible D match to TRBD1 (7 bases). This CDR3 is built from 16 residues. V was shortened by 4 bases and J by 2 bases, with 16 bases between the two germline ends. The germline V gene encodes CDR1 SGHTA and CDR2 FQGTGA. CDR3 DNA sequence: TGTGCCAGCAGCTCAGGGCAGGGGGGATTCACAGATACGCAGTATTTT. The encoded protein is CASSSGQGGFTDTQYF.

As for this clonotype: One end of the junction does not line up with germline, which may come from a read error. V gene TRBV4-3 combines with J gene TRBJ1-1; D is undetermined. CDR1 LGHNA and CDR2 YSLEER come from the germline V gene. The CDR3 length is 17 residues. This CDR3 is CANSVRWERRMNTEAFF. The CDR3, as DNA: TGCGCCAACAGCGTCAGATGGGAAAGACGAATGAACACTGAAGCTTTCTTT.

The chain employs TRBV29-1 and TRBJ1-5; D is unresolved. CDR1 SQVTM and CDR2 ANQGSEA come from the germline V gene. The length of the CDR3 is 13 residues. With 4 bases removed from V and 3 bases from J, the gap between germline ends came to 10 bases. CDR3 region: CSVGFSPNQPQHF. DNA of the CDR3: TGCAGCGTTGGGTTCAGTCCCAATCAGCCCCAGCATTTT.

This clonotype has at least ten counts. J is TRBJ2-5 and V is TRBV27, with D possibly TRBD1 on 6 matching bases. Deletions cut 2 bases from V and 5 bases from J, with 12 bases between. CDR1 is MNHEY and CDR2 is SMNVEV in the germline V gene (reference sequence). The CDR3 runs to 14 residues. The DNA of the CDR3 is TGTGCCAGCAGTTTAGGGGGCGCCGTGGAGACCCAGTACTTC. It yields the protein CASSLGGAVETQYF.

This clonotype was found a few times. The chain employs TRBV29-1 and TRBJ1-2; D is unresolved. CDR3 size: 14 residues. The germline V and J ends were trimmed by 1 base and 7 bases, with 16 bases remaining between them. Germline V gene lookup returns CDR1 SQVTM and CDR2 ANQGSEA. CDR3 coding DNA: TGCAGCGTTGAAGCCCCGACAAGAGGAGGTGGCTACACCTTC. This gives the protein CSVEAPTRGGGYTF.

This clonotype has at least ten counts. The V and J genes are TRBV2 and TRBJ2-1; 11 bases match TRBD2. The CDR3 loop spans 16 amino acids. Germline V gene data show CDR1 as SNHLY and CDR2 as FYNNEI. V shed 6 bases and J 5 bases; nucleotides not matched to a gene: 9. The CDR3 DNA follows: TGTGCCAGCAGATCCTTTTTAGCGGGGGGGCACAATGAGCAGTTCTTC. Residues: CASRSFLAGGHNEQFF.

The gene calls are TRBV6-1 and TRBJ2-5, with 7 bases identical to TRBD2. The length of the CDR3 is 15 residues. V lost 0 bases, J lost 0 bases, and 1 base stayed unmatched. Germline CDR1 MNHNS, CDR2 SASEGT. The CDR3 bases are TGTGCCAGCAGTGAAGCAGCGGGGCACCAAGAGACCCAGTACTTC. Amino acid sequence: CASSEAAGHQETQYF.

There are many counts of this clonotype. The chain recombines TRBV20-1 with TRBJ2-7, with D perhaps TRBD2 (6 bases). This CDR3 spans 12 amino acids. CDR1 and CDR2 from the germline V gene are DFQATT and SNEGSKA (reference sequence). V dropped 6 bases and J dropped 3 bases, with 12 bases sitting between them. The CDR3 bases are TGCAGTGCCTCGGGGGATCTCTACGAGCAGTACTTC. Amino acid sequence: CSASGDLYEQYF.

In its sample, this clonotype was seen a few times. The CDR3, as DNA: TGCGCCAGCAAACAAACAGGGAGAGATACGCAGTATTTT. Translated: CASKQTGRDTQYF. The chain recombines TRBV5-1 with TRBJ2-3; perhaps TRBD1 as D (6 bases). V gave up 6 bases and J gave up 5 bases, with 13 bases separating them. The germline V gene has CDR1 SGHRS and CDR2 YFSETQ. This CDR3 has 13 residues. Looking up the rest from reference TRBV5-1 and TRBJ2-3 gives the full variable domain: KAGVTQTPRYLIKTRGQQVTLSCSPISGHRSVSWYQQTPGQGLQFLFEYFSETQRNKGNFPGRFSGRQFSNSRSEMNVSTLELGDSALYLCASKQTGRDTQYFGPGTRLTVL.

V and J are TRBV10-3 and TRBJ2-2; a possible D gene is TRBD2 (6 bases). Trimming left V 6 bases short and J 1 base short, with 15 bases between. CDR1 is ENHRY, CDR2 SYGVKD, per germline. The CDR3 contains 16 residues. The CDR3 sequence: CAISQSSEGNTGELFF. CDR3 nucleotides: TGTGCCATCAGCCAAAGCTCGGAGGGGAACACCGGGGAGCTGTTTTTT.

The rearrangement links TRBV28 to TRBJ1-5; D possibly corresponds to TRBD1 (6 bases). CDR3 size: 16 residues. The V end was cut by 6 bases, the J end by 0 bases, with 15 bases between. CDR1 is MDHEN and CDR2 is SYDVKM in the germline V gene. CDR3 sequence (DNA): TGTGCCAGCAGACAACAGGGAGTTAATAGCAATCAGCCCCAGCATTTT. Protein product: CASRQQGVNSNQPQHF.

This clonotype was seen ten or more times. The V and J genes are TRBV11-3 and TRBJ2-2, with TRBD1 matching 7 bases. With 5 bases clipped from V and 8 bases from J, the junction kept 5 bases outside the gene matches. The CDR3 spans 13 residues. The germline gives CDR1 SGHNT, CDR2 YENEEA. CDR3 region: CASSTGTAGELFF. CDR3 nucleotides: TGTGCCAGCAGCACCGGGACAGCTGGGGAGCTGTTTTTT.

This clonotype was seen repeatedly, ten times or more. The chain is built from TRBV12-3 or TRBV12-4 and TRBJ2-2, with 9 bases identical to TRBD1. V trimming: 7 bases; J trimming: 4 bases; junction bases outside the gene matches: 7. This CDR3 spans 15 amino acids. The CDR3 reads CASTIQGAGTGELFF. CDR3 sequence (DNA): TGTGCCAGCACCATACAGGGGGCGGGCACCGGGGAGCTGTTTTTT.

This clonotype was recorded a few times. The V call is TRBV28, the J call TRBJ2-1; 11 nucleotides align to TRBD1. Germline V lookup: CDR1 MDHEN, CDR2 SYDVKM. The CDR3 covers 15 residues. V lost 6 bases and J lost 7; bases outside the gene matches: 8. The CDR3 DNA reads TGTGCCAGCAGCCGCCCCGGGACAGGGGGGAATGAGCAGTTCTTC. Translation gives CASSRPGTGGNEQFF.

This clonotype was observed a few times. The V call is TRBV15, the J call TRBJ2-1; D is uncertain. Trimming left V 0 bases short and J 5 bases short, with 11 bases between. Germline V gives CDR1 LNHNV, CDR2 YYDKDF (reference sequence). The CDR3 runs to 15 residues. The CDR3 DNA follows: TGTGCCACCAGCAGAGAGTCTCTCGTTGACAATGAGCAGTTCTTC. It specifies CATSRESLVDNEQFF.

In this sample, this clonotype turned up a few times. The chain recombines TRBV4-2 with TRBJ2-4, with D possibly being TRBD1 (5 bases). Looked up from germline, CDR1 is LGHNA and CDR2 is YNFKEQ. V lost 0 bases to trimming and J lost 2 bases, with 14 bases between them. The CDR3 is 17 amino acids. The chain's CDR3 is CASSQDSGKGTKNIQYF. DNA for the CDR3: TGTGCCAGCAGCCAAGATTCAGGGAAGGGGACCAAAAACATTCAGTACTTC.

This clonotype was counted between two and nine times. This sequence joins TRBV5-1 and TRBJ2-5; TRBD1 might be the D (6 bases). Per the germline V gene, CDR1 is SGHRS and CDR2 is YFSETQ. The CDR3 runs to 14 residues. Trimming pared 3 bases from V and 7 bases from J, leaving 16 bases between. The CDR3 here is CASSSDSSARTQYF. DNA for the CDR3: TGCGCCAGCAGCTCGGACAGCTCGGCAAGGACCCAGTACTTC.

Only a few counts were recorded for this clonotype. The chain couples TRBV20-1 to TRBJ1-1; no reliable D call. This CDR3 contains 12 residues. Germline CDR1 and CDR2: DFQATT and SNEGSKA (reference sequence). CDR3 amino acids: CSAFAGNTEAFF. The CDR3 DNA sequence: TGCAGCGCCTTCGCGGGGAACACTGAAGCTTTCTTT.

Only a few counts were recorded for this clonotype. The CDR3 reads CASSKGTGGVSYEQYF. As DNA, the CDR3 is TGCGCCAGCAGCAAAGGGACAGGGGGCGTATCCTACGAGCAGTACTTC. This chain joins TRBV5-1 and TRBJ2-7; the match to TRBD1 covers 12 bases. The CDR3 has 16 residues. V lost 4 bases to trimming and J lost 1 base; unmatched junction nucleotides: 6. Germline assignment: CDR1 SGHRS and CDR2 YFSETQ.

On this clonotype itself: One base separates it from a far larger clone, so it is likely a read error. The rearrangement joins TRBV12-3 or TRBV12-4 to TRBJ2-1; TRBD2 matches 9 bases. V trimming: 6 bases; J trimming: 10 bases; junction bases outside the gene matches: 10. The CDR3 length is 14 residues. CDR3 protein: CASSLGLARGEQFF. CDR3 sequence (DNA): TGTGCCAGCAGCCTCGGACTAGCGAGAGGGGAGCAGTTCTTC.

About this clonotype itself: The CDR3 does not end in the conserved phenylalanine or tryptophan, so this is likely a read error. The chain couples TRBV4-2 to TRBJ2-2; TRBD1 matches 12 bases. V was clipped by 4 bases and J by 8 bases; unmatched bases: 11. This CDR3 comprises 17 residues. The germline V gene encodes CDR1 LGHNA and CDR2 YNFKEQ. The CDR3: CASSPGGGQGATGELFL. The CDR3 DNA is TGTGCCAGCAGCCCTGGAGGGGGACAGGGGGCGACGGGGGAGCTGTTTCTT.

This clonotype was detected many times. This rearrangement joins TRBV9 to TRBJ2-5, with a possible D match to TRBD2 (7 bases). The V gene lost 3 bases and the J gene lost 4 bases, with 13 bases spanning the gap. This CDR3 contains 14 residues. Germline V gene sequence: CDR1 SGDLS, CDR2 YYNGEE. CDR3 sequence reads: CASSARGGGETQYF. The CDR3 DNA follows: TGTGCCAGCAGCGCCCGCGGGGGCGGAGAGACCCAGTACTTC. The full variable domain, rest sourced from reference TRBV9 and TRBJ2-5, is DSGVTQTPKHLITATGQRVTLRCSPRSGDLSVYWYQQSLDQGLQFLIQYYNGEERAKGNILERFSAQQFPDLHSELNLSSLELGDSALYFCASSARGGGETQYFGPGTRLLVL.

In its sample, this clonotype was seen many times. The J gene is TRBJ2-7, the V gene TRBV6-1, with 9 bases fitting TRBD2. The CDR3 runs 12 residues. J was trimmed by 7 bases and V by 3 bases; bases with no gene match: 1. Germline CDR1 and CDR2: MNHNS and SASEGT. The CDR3 DNA reads as TGTGCCAGCAGTGATGCGGGAGGGGAGCAGTACTTC. This codes for CASSDAGGEQYF.

This clonotype has more than one count but fewer than ten. This chain links TRBV5-1 with TRBJ2-5, with D possibly being TRBD2 (6 bases). Germline lookup yields CDR1 SGHRS and CDR2 YFSETQ. V gave up 0 bases and J gave up 2 bases, with 14 bases separating them. The CDR3 contains 16 residues. The CDR3 DNA is TGCGCCAGCAGCTTGGAGGCTAGCGTGATACAAGAGACCCAGTACTTC. Amino acid sequence: CASSLEASVIQETQYF.

V usage is TRBV5-5 and J usage is TRBJ1-2; 10 nucleotides match TRBD1. From germline, CDR1 is SGHKS and CDR2 YYEKEE (reference sequence). V shed 4 bases, J shed 5 bases, and the junction held 8 bases outside the gene matches. CDR3 length equals 15 residues. CDR3 in amino acids: CASSGSGTGVYGYTF. CDR3 sequence (DNA): TGTGCCAGCAGCGGATCCGGGACAGGGGTTTATGGCTACACCTTC.